This TCR beta chain came from a study of blood T cells in healthy people across ages. This clonotype was picked up many times. The CDR3 loop spans 11 amino acids. The authors ran a second PCR of roughly 6 to 11 cycles using a sample-barcoded 5' primer and a J-beta primer mix. Using its own MiXCR run on the 5' RACE reads, TCRdb lists one record per CDR3 protein. Here the sample spans about 800,000 distinct CDR3 sequences, approximately 25% being singletons. The data also belong to a second study, concerning T cells of mothers and their children.

This rearrangement joins TRBV12-3 or TRBV12-4 to TRBJ2-5; D not resolved. The DNA end favors TRBJ2-1, so the J call may be wrong. The sequence derives from a boy younger than 18 in good health. Sequencing was carried out using blood. Here the CDR3 DNA reads TGTGCCAGCAGCCTCTTAGATGAGCAGTTCTTC. As protein: CASSLLDEQFF.